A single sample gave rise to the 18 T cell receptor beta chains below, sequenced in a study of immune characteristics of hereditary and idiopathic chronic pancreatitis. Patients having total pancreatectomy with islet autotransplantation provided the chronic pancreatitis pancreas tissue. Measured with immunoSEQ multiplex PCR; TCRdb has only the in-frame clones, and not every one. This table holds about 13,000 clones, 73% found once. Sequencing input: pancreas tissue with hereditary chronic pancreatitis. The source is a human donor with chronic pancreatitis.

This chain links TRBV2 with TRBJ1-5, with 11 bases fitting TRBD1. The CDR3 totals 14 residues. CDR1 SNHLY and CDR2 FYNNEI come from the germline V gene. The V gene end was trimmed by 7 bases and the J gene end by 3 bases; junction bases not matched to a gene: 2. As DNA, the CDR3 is TGTGCCAGCAACGGACAGGGGGCCAATCAGCCCCAGCATTTT. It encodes CASNGQGANQPQHF.

As DNA, the CDR3 is TGTGCCAGCAGCTTCGGGGGAATCACTGAAGCTTTCTTT. It is translated as CASSFGGITEAFF. The rearrangement links TRBV7-9 to TRBJ1-1; TRBD1 might be the D (5 bases). There are 13 residues in the CDR3. Germline V gene lookup returns CDR1 SEHNR and CDR2 FQNEAQ (reference sequence). The ends were cut back, 3 bases at V and 4 bases at J, with 9 bases in the middle.

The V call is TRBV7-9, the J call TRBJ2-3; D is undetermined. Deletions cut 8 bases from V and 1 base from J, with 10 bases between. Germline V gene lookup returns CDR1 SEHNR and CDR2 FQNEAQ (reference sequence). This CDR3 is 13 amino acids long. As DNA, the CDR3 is TGTGCCAGCGGGGTGGTCGGCACAGATACGCAGTATTTT. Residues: CASGVVGTDTQYF.

This CDR3 reads CASSQGTGDQETQYF. The CDR3, as DNA: TGTGCCAGCAGCCAAGGTACAGGGGACCAAGAGACCCAGTACTTC. V is TRBV4-2 and J is TRBJ2-5; 7 positions match TRBD1. Germline loops: CDR1 LGHNA, CDR2 YNFKEQ. The length of the CDR3 is 15 residues. The junction had 2 bases not matched to a gene; V was cut back by 1 base and J by 0 bases.

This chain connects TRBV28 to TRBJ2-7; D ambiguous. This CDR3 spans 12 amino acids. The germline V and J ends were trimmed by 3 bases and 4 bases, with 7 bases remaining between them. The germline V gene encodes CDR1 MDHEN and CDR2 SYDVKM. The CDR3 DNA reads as TGTGCCAGCAGTTTCGGACGGTACGAGCAGTACTTC. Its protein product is CASSFGRYEQYF.

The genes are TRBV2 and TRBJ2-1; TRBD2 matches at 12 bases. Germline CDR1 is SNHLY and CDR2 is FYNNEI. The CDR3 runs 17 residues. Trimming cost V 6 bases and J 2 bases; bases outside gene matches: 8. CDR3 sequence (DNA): TGTGCCAGCAGATTGACTAGCGGGAGTGTCACCTACAATGAGCAGTTCTTC. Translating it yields CASRLTSGSVTYNEQFF.

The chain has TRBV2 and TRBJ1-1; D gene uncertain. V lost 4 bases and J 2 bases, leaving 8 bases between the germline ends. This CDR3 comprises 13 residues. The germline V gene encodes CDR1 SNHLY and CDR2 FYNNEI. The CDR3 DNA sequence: TGTGCCAGCAGTGGGGAGACTAACACTGAAGCTTTCTTT. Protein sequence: CASSGETNTEAFF.

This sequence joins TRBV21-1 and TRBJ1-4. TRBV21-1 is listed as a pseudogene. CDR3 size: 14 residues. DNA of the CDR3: TGTGCCAGCAGCAAAGCGCGTAGTAATGAAAAACTGTTTTTT. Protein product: CASSKARSNEKLFF.

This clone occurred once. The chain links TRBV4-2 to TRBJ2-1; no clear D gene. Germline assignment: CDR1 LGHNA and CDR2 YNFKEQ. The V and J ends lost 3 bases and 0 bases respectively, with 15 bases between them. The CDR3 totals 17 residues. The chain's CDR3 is CASSHSTRGSSYNEQFF. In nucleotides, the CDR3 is TGTGCCAGCAGCCACTCTACCCGCGGAAGCTCCTACAATGAGCAGTTCTTC.

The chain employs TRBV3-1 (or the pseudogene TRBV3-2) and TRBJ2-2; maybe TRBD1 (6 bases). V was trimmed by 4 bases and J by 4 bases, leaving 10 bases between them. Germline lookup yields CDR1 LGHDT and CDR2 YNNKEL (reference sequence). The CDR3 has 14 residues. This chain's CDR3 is CASSRNRATGELFF. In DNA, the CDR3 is TGTGCCAGCAGCCGAAACAGGGCCACCGGGGAGCTGTTTTTT.

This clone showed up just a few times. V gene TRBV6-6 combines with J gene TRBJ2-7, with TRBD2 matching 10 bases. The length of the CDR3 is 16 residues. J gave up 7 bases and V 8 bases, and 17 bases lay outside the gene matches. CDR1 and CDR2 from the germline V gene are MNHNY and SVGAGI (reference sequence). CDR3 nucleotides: TGTGCCAGCTCAATGGGCCTAGCGGGAGAGGTGCGGGAGCAGTACTTC. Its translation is CASSMGLAGEVREQYF.

This CDR3 is CASYTRGRDNYGYTF. The CDR3, as DNA: TGTGCCAGCTACACCCGGGGCAGGGACAACTATGGCTACACCTTC. The rearrangement links TRBV2 to TRBJ1-2, with a tentative D call TRBD1 (5 bases). Trimming stripped 8 bases from V and 2 bases from J, with 18 bases between. This CDR3 spans 15 amino acids. CDR1 is SNHLY, CDR2 FYNNEI, per germline. Drawing the rest from reference TRBV2 and TRBJ1-2, the complete variable domain is EPEVTQTPSHQVTQMGQEVILRCVPISNHLYFYWYRQILGQKVEFLVSFYNNEISEKSEIFDDQFSVERPDGSNFTLKIRSTKLEDSAMYFCASYTRGRDNYGYTFGSGTRLTVV.

CDR3 protein: CASSQESSSYEQYF. In DNA form, the CDR3 reads TGTGCCAGCAGCCAAGAATCTAGTTCCTACGAGCAGTACTTC. The rearrangement joins TRBV4-2 to TRBJ2-7; D remains unclear. Germline-derived CDR1 and CDR2 are LGHNA and YNFKEQ. The CDR3 runs 14 residues. The germline V and J ends were trimmed by 0 bases and 1 base, with 7 bases remaining between them.

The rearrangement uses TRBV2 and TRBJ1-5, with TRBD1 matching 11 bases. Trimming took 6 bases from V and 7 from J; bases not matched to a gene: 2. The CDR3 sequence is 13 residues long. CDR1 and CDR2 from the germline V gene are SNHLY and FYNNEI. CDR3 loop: CASRGTGGQPQHF. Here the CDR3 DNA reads TGTGCCAGCAGGGGGACAGGGGGGCAGCCCCAGCATTTT. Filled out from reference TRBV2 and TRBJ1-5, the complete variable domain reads EPEVTQTPSHQVTQMGQEVILRCVPISNHLYFYWYRQILGQKVEFLVSFYNNEISEKSEIFDDQFSVERPDGSNFTLKIRSTKLEDSAMYFCASRGTGGQPQHFGDGTRLSIL.

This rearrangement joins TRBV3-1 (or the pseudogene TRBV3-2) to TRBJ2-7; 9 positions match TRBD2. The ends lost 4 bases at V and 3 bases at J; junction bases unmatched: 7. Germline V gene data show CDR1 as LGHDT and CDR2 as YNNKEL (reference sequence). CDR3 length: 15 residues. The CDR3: CASSPAGLAFYEQYF. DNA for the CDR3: TGTGCCAGCAGCCCCGCGGGACTAGCCTTCTACGAGCAGTACTTC.

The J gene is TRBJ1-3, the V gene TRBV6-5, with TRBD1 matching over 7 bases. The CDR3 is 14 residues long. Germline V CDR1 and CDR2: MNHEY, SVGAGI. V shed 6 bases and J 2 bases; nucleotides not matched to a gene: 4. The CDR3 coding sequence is TGTGCCAGCAGACCAACAGGGGCTGGAAACACCATATATTTT. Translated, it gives CASRPTGAGNTIYF.

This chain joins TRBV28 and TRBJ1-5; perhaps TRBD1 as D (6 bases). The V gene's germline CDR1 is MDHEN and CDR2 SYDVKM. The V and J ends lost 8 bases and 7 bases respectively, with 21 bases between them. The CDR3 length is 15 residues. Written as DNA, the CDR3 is TGTGCCAGCGAGGTGCCGAACAGGGTTGGGCAGCCCCAGCATTTT. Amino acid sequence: CASEVPNRVGQPQHF. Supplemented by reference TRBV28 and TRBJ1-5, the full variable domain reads DVKVTQSSRYLVKRTGEKVFLECVQDMDHENMFWYRQDPGLGLRLIYFSYDVKMKEKGDIPEGYSVSREKKERFSLILESASTNQTSMYLCASEVPNRVGQPQHFGDGTRLSIL.

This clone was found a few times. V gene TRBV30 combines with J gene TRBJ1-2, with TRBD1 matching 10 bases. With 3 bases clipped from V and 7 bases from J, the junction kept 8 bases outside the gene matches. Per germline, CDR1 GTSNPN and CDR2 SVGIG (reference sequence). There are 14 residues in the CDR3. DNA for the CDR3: TGTGCCTGGAGGGAGACAGGGGGCGCGGGTGGCTACACCTTC. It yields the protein CAWRETGGAGGYTF.